These 23 T cell receptor beta chains were all obtained from the same sample, sequenced in a study of beta chain features in type 1 diabetes. The investigators reverse transcribed all of the isolated RNA, so they sequenced expressed TCRB transcripts. Repertoires were generated with immunoSEQ multiplex PCR, while TCRdb's copy carries only in-frame clones and drops some. The sample lists about 360,000 clones, over 10% occurring once. The sample consisted of naive CD4+ T cells from blood. The origin of the receptors is a man between 18 and 29 years old in good health.

This chain connects TRBV12-5 to TRBJ2-5; 13 nucleotides match TRBD2. The CDR3 covers 17 residues. The ends lost 1 base at V and 4 bases at J; junction bases unmatched: 6. In germline, CDR1 is LGHNT, CDR2 FRNRAP. CDR3 in DNA: TGTGCTAGTGGTTTGGGAGGGACTAGCGGGGCAGGAGAGACCCAGTACTTC. Amino acids: CASGLGGTSGAGETQYF.

The chain employs TRBV7-3 and TRBJ2-6; possible D gene TRBD2, 6 bases. Trimming shortened V by 5 bases and J by 2 bases, and 22 bases separated the two germline ends. This CDR3 region has 19 residues. Germline V gene data show CDR1 as SGHTA and CDR2 as FQGTGA. DNA of the CDR3: TGTGCCAGCAGCACAGGTCGGACGGGGGTTCGACCTGGGGCCAACGTCCTGACTTTC. This sequence encodes CASSTGRTGVRPGANVLTF.

This chain links TRBV19 with TRBJ1-5, with D maybe TRBD1 (6 bases). The V end was cut by 6 bases, the J end by 7 bases, with 16 bases between. Germline-derived CDR1 and CDR2 are LNHDA and SQIVND (reference sequence). CDR3 length equals 14 residues. CDR3 sequence: CASSPRDTPQPQHF. The CDR3 region has the DNA TGTGCCAGTAGCCCTCGGGACACTCCCCAGCCCCAGCATTTT.

This clone was detected only a few times. V gene TRBV6-5 combines with J gene TRBJ2-2, with TRBD1 matching over 7 bases. The ends lost 8 bases at V and 4 bases at J; junction bases unmatched: 7. This CDR3 comprises 14 residues. Germline lookup yields CDR1 MNHEY and CDR2 SVGAGI. The CDR3 loop is CASSRGLATGELFF. The CDR3 nucleotides read TGTGCCAGCTCGAGGGGGCTGGCCACCGGGGAGCTGTTTTTT.

Comments on this clone: The junction departs from the called germline gene at one end, perhaps through a read error. The genes are TRBV6-5 and TRBJ2-1; TRBD2 agrees at 12 bases. This CDR3 is built from 13 residues. CDR1 MNHEY and CDR2 SVGAGI come from the germline V gene. CDR3 residues: CASSRTSGDHFVF. Written as DNA, the CDR3 is TGTGCCAGCAGTCGGACTAGCGGGGACCATTTTGTCTTC.

This clone was observed a few times. The rearrangement links TRBV2 to TRBJ1-1; no definite D call. Germline V gene sequence: CDR1 SNHLY, CDR2 FYNNEI. V was clipped by 7 bases and J by 4 bases, with 19 bases between them. This CDR3 has 15 residues. The CDR3 protein is CASTGQLRVATEAFF. CDR3 DNA: TGTGCCAGCACAGGTCAGTTGCGGGTTGCCACTGAAGCTTTCTTT.

The sample holds a few counts of this clone. The V call is TRBV29-1, the J call TRBJ1-4, with D unclear. The germline gives CDR1 SQVTM, CDR2 ANQGSEA. This CDR3 is built from 11 residues. V shed 5 bases and J shed 8 bases, with 9 bases lying between them. The CDR3 sequence is CSVSVREKLFF. Here the CDR3 DNA reads TGCAGCGTTTCAGTTCGAGAAAAACTGTTTTTT. The whole variable domain, remainder taken from reference TRBV29-1 and TRBJ1-4, is SAVISQKPSRDICQRGTSLTIQCQVDSQVTMMFWYRQQPGQSLTLIATANQGSEATYESGFVIDKFPISRPNLTFSTLTVSNMSPEDSSIYLCSVSVREKLFFGSGTQLSVL.

V gene TRBV5-4 combines with J gene TRBJ1-1; D possibly corresponds to TRBD1 (6 bases). Germline lookup yields CDR1 SGHNT and CDR2 YYREEE (reference sequence). The CDR3 length is 15 residues. The germline V and J ends were trimmed by 0 bases and 4 bases, with 13 bases remaining between them. The DNA of the CDR3 is TGTGCCAGCAGCTTGGGAGGCGGCAGGGGCACTGAAGCTTTCTTT. Translated, it gives CASSLGGGRGTEAFF. Based on the CDR3 plus reference TRBV5-4 and TRBJ1-1, the full variable domain is ETGVTQSPTHLIKTRGQQVTLRCSSQSGHNTVSWYQQALGQGPQFIFQYYREEENGRGNFPPRFSGLQFPNYSSELNVNALELDDSALYLCASSLGGGRGTEAFFGQGTRLTVV.

The chain combines TRBV29-1 with TRBJ1-1; D perhaps matches TRBD1 (5 bases). This CDR3 has 14 amino acids. CDR1 SQVTM and CDR2 ANQGSEA come from the germline V gene. V was clipped by 4 bases and J by 4 bases, with 16 bases between them. CDR3 loop: CSVVRTTVSTEAFF. As DNA, the CDR3 is TGCAGCGTTGTAAGGACAACCGTTAGCACTGAAGCTTTCTTT.

This clone was seen more than once but under ten times. This chain joins TRBV4-3 and TRBJ2-7, with TRBD2 identical over 12 bases. The germline V gene has CDR1 LGHNA and CDR2 YSLEER. The V and J ends lost 2 bases and 0 bases, in that order; junction bases with no gene match: 5. This CDR3 has 17 residues. The CDR3 loop is CASSQWLAGGTSYEQYF. The DNA for the CDR3 is TGCGCCAGCAGCCAATGGCTAGCGGGGGGGACCTCCTACGAGCAGTACTTC.

The chain employs TRBV18 and TRBJ1-2; 8 nucleotides match TRBD1. J was trimmed by 6 bases and V by 2 bases; bases with no gene match: 8. This CDR3 has 15 amino acids. The germline CDR1 and CDR2 sequences are KGHSH and LQKENI. The CDR3 DNA reads as TGTGCCAGCTCACCAGATAGACAGGGGAGCGATGGCTACACCTTC. This gives the protein CASSPDRQGSDGYTF.

This clone was detected only a few times. This chain links TRBV7-2 with TRBJ1-2; D not resolved. Germline assignment: CDR1 SGHTA and CDR2 FQGNSA. The CDR3 is made up of 14 amino acids. V dropped 5 bases and J dropped 8 bases, with 18 bases sitting between them. The CDR3 here is CASSPDPQYGGYTF. For the CDR3, the DNA is TGTGCCAGCAGCCCCGACCCCCAATACGGGGGCTACACCTTC. The complete variable domain, with remaining parts taken from reference TRBV7-2 and TRBJ1-2, reads GAGVSQSPSNKVTEKGKDVELRCDPISGHTALYWYRQSLGQGLEFLIYFQGNSAPDKSGLPSDRFSAERTGGSVSTLTIQRTQQEDSAVYLCASSPDPQYGGYTFGSGTRLTVV.

The chain links TRBV27 to TRBJ2-7, with 11 bases fitting TRBD1. The ends lost 4 bases at V and 3 bases at J; junction bases unmatched: 5. The CDR3 is 15 amino acids. The germline V gene encodes CDR1 MNHEY and CDR2 SMNVEV (reference sequence). The CDR3 coding sequence is TGTGCCAGCAGTTCGAGGACAGGGGGCTACTACGAGCAGTACTTC. Amino acid sequence: CASSSRTGGYYEQYF.

The rearrangement joins TRBV29-1 to TRBJ1-1, with unresolved D. Trimming removed 0 bases at V and 1 base at J, with 6 bases between. In germline, CDR1 is SQVTM, CDR2 ANQGSEA. The CDR3 is 13 amino acids. The chain's CDR3 is CSVEEAPNTEAFF. CDR3 DNA sequence: TGCAGCGTTGAAGAAGCCCCGAACACTGAAGCTTTCTTT.

In its sample, this clone was seen a few times. The J gene is TRBJ1-5, the V gene TRBV4-1; 7 positions agree with TRBD1. The CDR3 length is 15 residues. CDR1 MGHRA and CDR2 YSYEKL come from the germline V gene. V lost 2 bases, J lost 3 bases, and 4 bases stayed unmatched. The CDR3 reads CASSQQDRDNQPQHF. CDR3 nucleotide sequence: TGCGCCAGCAGCCAACAAGACAGGGACAATCAGCCCCAGCATTTT.

This chain joins TRBV28 and TRBJ2-3; tentatively, D is TRBD2 (6 bases). V lost 2 bases to trimming and J lost 0 bases, with 15 bases between them. Germline CDR1 and CDR2: MDHEN and SYDVKM. The CDR3 loop spans 17 amino acids. CDR3 loop: CASSLAGMAGSTDTQYF. As DNA, the CDR3 is TGTGCCAGCAGTTTAGCGGGGATGGCAGGAAGCACAGATACGCAGTATTTT.

The sample holds a few counts of this clone. This sequence joins TRBV5-1 and TRBJ2-5, with D possibly TRBD1 on 5 matching bases. Germline CDR1 SGHRS, CDR2 YFSETQ. V lost 0 bases, J lost 0 bases, and 6 bases lay in between. The length of the CDR3 is 14 residues. This CDR3 reads CASSLGQHQETQYF. The CDR3 nucleotides are TGCGCCAGCAGCTTGGGACAGCACCAAGAGACCCAGTACTTC.

The rearrangement joins TRBV28 to TRBJ2-1; TRBD2 agrees at 12 bases. Germline CDR1 and CDR2: MDHEN and SYDVKM. J lost 3 bases, V lost 5 bases, and 2 bases had no gene match. This CDR3 comprises 15 residues. CDR3 in DNA: TGTGCCAGCAGTATACTAGCGGGAGGCTACAATGAGCAGTTCTTC. Translation: CASSILAGGYNEQFF.

This clone was seen only a few times. Other nucleotide sequences in the sample specify the same CDR3. V gene TRBV7-2 combines with J gene TRBJ2-5; 7 nucleotides align to TRBD2. Germline CDR1 and CDR2: SGHTA and FQGNSA. The CDR3 loop spans 13 amino acids. J was trimmed by 3 bases and V by 3 bases; bases with no gene match: 1. The CDR3: CASSFGGKETQYF. The CDR3 DNA reads TGTGCCAGCAGCTTCGGGGGGAAAGAGACCCAGTACTTC.

This clone was seen a few times. The rearrangement joins TRBV30 to TRBJ2-3; D gene ambiguous. The V end lost 4 bases, the J end lost 0 bases, and 8 bases lay between the germline ends. Germline V lookup: CDR1 GTSNPN, CDR2 SVGIG (reference sequence). CDR3 length: 13 residues. The CDR3, as DNA: TGTGCCTGGACAGGCACTAGCACAGATACGCAGTATTTT. It specifies CAWTGTSTDTQYF.

This clone occurred a few times. V and J are TRBV5-4 and TRBJ2-5; 11 bases fit TRBD2. Germline values: CDR1 SGHNT, CDR2 YYREEE (reference sequence). CDR3 size: 16 residues. V was clipped by 0 bases and J by 2 bases; unmatched bases: 3. This CDR3 reads CASSLGGTSGQETQYF. CDR3 sequence (DNA): TGTGCCAGCAGCTTGGGCGGGACTAGCGGACAAGAGACCCAGTACTTC.

This clone appeared a few times. The chain carries TRBV27 and TRBJ1-2; 7 nucleotides align to TRBD1. CDR3 size: 15 residues. Looked up from germline, CDR1 is MNHEY and CDR2 is SMNVEV (reference sequence). V lost 7 bases, J lost 5 bases, and 13 bases stayed unmatched. CDR3 loop: CASMSRDSRWYGYTF. Written as DNA, the CDR3 is TGTGCCAGCATGTCACGGGACAGCCGATGGTATGGCTACACCTTC.

The chain carries TRBV7-2 and TRBJ2-2, with 7 bases fitting TRBD1. Trimming took 4 bases from V and 6 from J; bases not matched to a gene: 11. Germline V gene sequence: CDR1 SGHTA, CDR2 FQGNSA. The length of the CDR3 is 16 residues. In nucleotides, the CDR3 is TGTGCCAGCAGCTCGAGAACAGGGGCCTTAGCCGGGGAGCTGTTTTTT. Residues: CASSSRTGALAGELFF.